These 17 T cell receptor beta chains were all obtained from the same sample, sequenced in a study of CD8 T cells in Susac syndrome (dated by TCRdb to 2018 to 2020). The library was built by means of the immunoSEQ multiplex PCR assay. RNA was extracted using the RNeasy kit, and about 0.45 to 1 ug of the RNA was reverse transcribed with random hexamers. TCRdb reprocessing: public reads trimmed at Q25 with fastp, clones called with MiXCR, in-frame beta chains kept. Rows matching on CDR3 protein sequence are summarized as one entry with the most common DNA and genes. Present in this sample are approximately 260,000 distinct CDR3 sequences, less than 96% of which were seen just once. The ten most abundant clones make up about 0.1% of the sample. The sequencing input was CD4+ T cells from PBMCs. The receptors originated from a human donor with Susac syndrome.

A single count supports this clonotype. This chain links TRBV29-1 with TRBJ1-1; D possibly corresponds to TRBD1 (5 bases). Trimming removed 3 bases from V and 0 bases from J, with 11 bases in between. In germline, CDR1 is SQVTM, CDR2 ANQGSEA. This CDR3 contains 14 residues. CDR3 nucleotides: TGCAGCGTTGAGGGTGGGGGTCTGAACACTGAAGCTTTCTTT. Translation gives CSVEGGGLNTEAFF.

This clonotype has more than one count but fewer than ten. The J gene is TRBJ1-5, the V gene TRBV9, with 9 bases that match TRBD1. The CDR3 is 15 amino acids. Germline V gives CDR1 SGDLS, CDR2 YYNGEE. V gave up 2 bases and J gave up 4 bases; unmatched junction bases: 4. CDR3 region: CASSVTGGGNQPQHF. CDR3 nucleotide sequence: TGTGCCAGCAGCGTTACAGGGGGCGGGAATCAGCCCCAGCATTTT.

The chain couples TRBV27 to TRBJ2-7; 8 bases are a match to TRBD1. The junction had 1 base not matched to a gene; V was cut back by 2 bases and J by 7 bases. The length of the CDR3 is 12 residues. CDR1 MNHEY and CDR2 SMNVEV come from the germline V gene (reference sequence). As DNA, the CDR3 is TGTGCCAGCAGTTTAAACAGGGGGGAGCAGTACTTC. Translated: CASSLNRGEQYF.

The chain joins TRBV5-1 to TRBJ2-2; maybe TRBD1 (5 bases). The germline V and J ends were trimmed by 2 bases and 0 bases, with 14 bases remaining between them. CDR3 length: 17 amino acids. CDR1 is SGHRS and CDR2 is YFSETQ in the germline V gene. The CDR3 region is CASSFLTRTPNTGELFF. As DNA, the CDR3 is TGCGCCAGCAGCTTTCTTACAAGGACACCGAACACCGGGGAGCTGTTTTTT.

The chain has TRBV12-3 or TRBV12-4 and TRBJ2-7; a weak D match, TRBD1 (5 bases). This CDR3 has 14 amino acids. The V and J ends lost 5 bases and 2 bases respectively, with 13 bases between them. CDR3 sequence: CASSPQGAAYEQYF. DNA for the CDR3: TGTGCCAGCAGTCCCCAGGGCGCGGCCTACGAGCAGTACTTC.

The V call is TRBV24-1, the J call TRBJ2-6, with D hard to call. V was trimmed by 4 bases and J by 0 bases, leaving 9 bases between them. This CDR3 comprises 16 residues. Looked up from germline, CDR1 is KGHDR and CDR2 is SFDVKD. The CDR3 loop reads CATSDGRPSGANVLTF. The CDR3 nucleotides are TGTGCCACCAGTGACGGACGGCCCTCTGGGGCCAACGTCCTGACTTTC.

The V call is TRBV6-5, the J call TRBJ2-7; 8 bases line up with TRBD1. The trim removed 5 bases at V and 6 bases at J, leaving 6 bases unmatched. This CDR3 comprises 13 residues. The germline V gene has CDR1 MNHEY and CDR2 SVGAGI. The CDR3: CASSLDRVVEQYF. The CDR3 DNA sequence: TGTGCCAGCAGTCTGGACAGGGTCGTCGAGCAGTACTTC.

The chain has TRBV20-1 and TRBJ2-5; D might be TRBD2 (5 bases). CDR1 is DFQATT and CDR2 is SNEGSKA in the germline V gene (reference sequence). The V gene lost 1 base and the J gene lost 4 bases, with 13 bases spanning the gap. The CDR3 extends over 14 amino acids. The CDR3 nucleotides are TGCAGTGCTAGAGTGCGGGCTGGCGGAGAGACCCAGTACTTC. Encoded protein: CSARVRAGGETQYF.

The CDR3 sequence is CASSSRQNQETQYF. Written as DNA, the CDR3 is TGTGCCAGCAGCTCCAGACAGAACCAAGAGACCCAGTACTTC. The chain recombines TRBV7-9 with TRBJ2-5, with TRBD1 as a possible D gene (5 bases). CDR1 and CDR2 (germline): SEHNR, FQNEAQ (reference sequence). CDR3 size: 14 residues. Trimming stripped 4 bases from V and 0 bases from J, with 9 bases between. The full variable domain, in which reference TRBV7-9 and TRBJ2-5 provide the parts outside the CDR3, is DTGVSQNPRHKITKRGQNVTFRCDPISEHNRLYWYRQTLGQGPEFLTYFQNEAQLEKSRLLSDRFSAERPKGSFSTLEIQRTEQGDSAMYLCASSSRQNQETQYFGPGTRLLVL.

The gene calls are TRBV28 and TRBJ2-3; unclear D gene. This CDR3 region has 11 residues. The germline gives CDR1 MDHEN, CDR2 SYDVKM. The V end lost 7 bases, the J end lost 4 bases, and 6 bases lay between the germline ends. CDR3 DNA: TGTGCCAGCACCTCCCCAGATACGCAGTATTTT. This gives the protein CASTSPDTQYF.

The chain couples TRBV12-3 or TRBV12-4 to TRBJ2-1; no definite D call. The V end lost 7 bases, the J end lost 3 bases, and 10 bases lay between the germline ends. The CDR3 runs 13 residues. The CDR3: CASIGRNYNEQFF. CDR3 DNA sequence: TGTGCCAGCATTGGCAGGAACTACAATGAGCAGTTCTTC.

The chain links TRBV6-5 to TRBJ2-3, with D maybe TRBD2 (5 bases). The CDR3 length is 12 residues. Trimming shortened V by 9 bases and J by 2 bases, and 9 bases separated the two germline ends. CDR1 and CDR2 (germline): MNHEY, SVGAGI. CDR3: CASRTSTDTQYF. CDR3 nucleotides: TGTGCCAGTAGGACTTCCACAGATACGCAGTATTTT.

The CDR3 loop is CSVSQGQDNQPQHF. The CDR3 region has the DNA TGCAGCGTTTCCCAGGGGCAGGACAATCAGCCCCAGCATTTT. This chain connects TRBV29-1 to TRBJ1-5, with D perhaps TRBD1 (6 bases). Trimming shortened V by 5 bases and J by 3 bases, and 14 bases separated the two germline ends. This CDR3 is 14 amino acids long. Germline V gene sequence: CDR1 SQVTM, CDR2 ANQGSEA.

This sequence joins TRBV28 and TRBJ2-7; 12 bases match TRBD2. This CDR3 comprises 17 residues. With V trimmed by 3 bases and J by 7 bases, 13 bases remained unmatched. Germline CDR1 is MDHEN and CDR2 is SYDVKM. This CDR3 is CASSLWVLAGGPGEQYF. CDR3 nucleotide sequence: TGTGCCAGCAGTTTGTGGGTCCTAGCGGGAGGGCCGGGAGAGCAGTACTTC.

The chain has TRBV29-1 and TRBJ2-1; maybe TRBD2 (5 bases). CDR1 is SQVTM and CDR2 is ANQGSEA in the germline V gene. The V and J ends lost 4 bases and 4 bases respectively, with 14 bases between them. The CDR3 covers 14 residues. As DNA, the CDR3 is TGCAGCGTTGTTCGAGAGAGGACTTACAATGAGCAGTTCTTC. Encoded protein: CSVVRERTYNEQFF.

Of note for this clonotype: The junction departs from germline at one end; a sequencing error may be responsible. V is TRBV11-2 and J is TRBJ1-5; the D is unclear. CDR3 size: 15 residues. CDR1 and CDR2 (germline): SGHAT, FQNNGV. Written as DNA, the CDR3 is TGTGCCAGCAGCGTAGAAGGGTTGCCTGGGCAGCCCCAGCATTTT. Protein product: CASSVEGLPGQPQHF. Filled out from reference TRBV11-2 and TRBJ1-5, the complete variable domain reads EAGVAQSPRYKIIEKRQSVAFWCNPISGHATLYWYQQILGQGPKLLIQFQNNGVVDDSQLPKDRFSAERLKGVDSTLKIQPAKLEDSAVYLCASSVEGLPGQPQHFGDGTRLSIL.

The gene calls are TRBV9 and TRBJ2-1; D uncertain. Germline values: CDR1 SGDLS, CDR2 YYNGEE. V lost 3 bases and J 4 bases, leaving 11 bases between the germline ends. The CDR3 runs 14 residues. The CDR3 region has the DNA TGTGCCAGCAGCGCGGCGGAGCAATACAATGAGCAGTTCTTC. It is translated as CASSAAEQYNEQFF.